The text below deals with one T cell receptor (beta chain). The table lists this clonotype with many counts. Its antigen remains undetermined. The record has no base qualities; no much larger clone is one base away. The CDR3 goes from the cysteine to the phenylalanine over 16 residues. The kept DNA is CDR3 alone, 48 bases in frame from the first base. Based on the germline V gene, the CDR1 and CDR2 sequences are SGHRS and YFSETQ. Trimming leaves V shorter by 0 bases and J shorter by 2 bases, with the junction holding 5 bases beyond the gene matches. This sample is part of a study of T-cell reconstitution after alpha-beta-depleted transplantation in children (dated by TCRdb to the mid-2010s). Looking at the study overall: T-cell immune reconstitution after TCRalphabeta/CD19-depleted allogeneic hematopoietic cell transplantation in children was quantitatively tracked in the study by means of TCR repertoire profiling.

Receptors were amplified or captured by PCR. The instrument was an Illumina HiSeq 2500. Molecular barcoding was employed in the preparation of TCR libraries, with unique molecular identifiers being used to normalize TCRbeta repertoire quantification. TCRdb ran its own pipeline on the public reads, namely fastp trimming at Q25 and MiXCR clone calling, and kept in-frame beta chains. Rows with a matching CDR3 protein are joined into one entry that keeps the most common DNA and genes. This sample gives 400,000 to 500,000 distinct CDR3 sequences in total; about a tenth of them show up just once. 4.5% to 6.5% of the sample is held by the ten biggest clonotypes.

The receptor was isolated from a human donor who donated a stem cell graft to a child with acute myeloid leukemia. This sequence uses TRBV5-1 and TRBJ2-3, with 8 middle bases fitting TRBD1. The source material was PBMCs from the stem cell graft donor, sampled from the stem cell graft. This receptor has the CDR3 CASSLEGTGHTDTQYF. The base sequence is TGCGCCAGCAGCTTGGAGGGGACAGGCCACACAGATACGCAGTATTTT.